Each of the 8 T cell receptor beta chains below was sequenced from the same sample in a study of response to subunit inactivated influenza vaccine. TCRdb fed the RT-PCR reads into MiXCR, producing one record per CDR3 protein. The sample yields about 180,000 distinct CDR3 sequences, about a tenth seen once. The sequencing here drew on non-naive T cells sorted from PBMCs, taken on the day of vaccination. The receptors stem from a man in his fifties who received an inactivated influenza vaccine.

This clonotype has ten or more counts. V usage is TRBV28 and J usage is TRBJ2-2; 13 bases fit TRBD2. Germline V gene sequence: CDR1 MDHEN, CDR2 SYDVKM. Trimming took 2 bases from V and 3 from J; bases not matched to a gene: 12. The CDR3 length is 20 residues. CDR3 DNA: TGTGCCAGCAGTTTAACCCTACTAGCGGGAGGGTCTGGGGACACCGGGGAGCTGTTTTTT. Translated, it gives CASSLTLLAGGSGDTGELFF. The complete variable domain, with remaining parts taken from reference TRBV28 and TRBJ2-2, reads DVKVTQSSRYLVKRTGEKVFLECVQDMDHENMFWYRQDPGLGLRLIYFSYDVKMKEKGDIPEGYSVSREKKERFSLILESASTNQTSMYLCASSLTLLAGGSGDTGELFFGEGSRLTVL.

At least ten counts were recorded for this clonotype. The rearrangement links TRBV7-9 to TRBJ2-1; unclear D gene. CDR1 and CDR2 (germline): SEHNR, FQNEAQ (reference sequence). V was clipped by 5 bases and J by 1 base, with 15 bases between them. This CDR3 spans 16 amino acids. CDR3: CASSDRPQQSYNEQFF. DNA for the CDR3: TGTGCCAGCAGCGATAGGCCCCAGCAGTCCTACAATGAGCAGTTCTTC.

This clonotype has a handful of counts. The CDR3: CASGTSSDETQYF. The CDR3 DNA follows: TGTGCCAGCGGTACTAGCTCGGATGAGACCCAGTACTTC. V is TRBV2 and J is TRBJ2-5; D might be TRBD2 (6 bases). The germline V gene encodes CDR1 SNHLY and CDR2 FYNNEI. V lost 8 bases and J lost 5, with 15 bases in between. The CDR3 length is 13 residues.

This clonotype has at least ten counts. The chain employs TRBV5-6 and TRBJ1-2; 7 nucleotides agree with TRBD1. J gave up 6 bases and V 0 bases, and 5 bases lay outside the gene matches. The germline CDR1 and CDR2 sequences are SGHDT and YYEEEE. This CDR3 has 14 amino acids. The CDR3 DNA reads TGTGCCAGCAGCTTGGCGGGACAGTCCCATGGCTACACCTTC. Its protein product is CASSLAGQSHGYTF.

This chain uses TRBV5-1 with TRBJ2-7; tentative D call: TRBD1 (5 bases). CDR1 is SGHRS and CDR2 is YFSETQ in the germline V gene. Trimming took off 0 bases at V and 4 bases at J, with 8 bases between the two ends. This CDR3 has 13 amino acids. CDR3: CASSLGRQYEQYF. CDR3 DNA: TGCGCCAGCAGCTTGGGTAGACAGTACGAGCAGTACTTC.

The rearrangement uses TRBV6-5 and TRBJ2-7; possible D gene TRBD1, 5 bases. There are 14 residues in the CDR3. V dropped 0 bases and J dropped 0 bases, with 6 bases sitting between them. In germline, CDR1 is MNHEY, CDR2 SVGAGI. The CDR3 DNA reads TGTGCCAGCAGTTACTCGGACACCTCCTACGAGCAGTACTTC. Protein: CASSYSDTSYEQYF.

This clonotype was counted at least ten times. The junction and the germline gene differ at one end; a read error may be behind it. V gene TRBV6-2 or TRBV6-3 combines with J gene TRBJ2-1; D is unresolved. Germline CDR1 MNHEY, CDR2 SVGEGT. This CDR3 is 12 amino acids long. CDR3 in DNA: TGTGCCAGCAGTGCACCCGGTGGCAGTTGGGTCTTC. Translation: CASSAPGGSWVF.

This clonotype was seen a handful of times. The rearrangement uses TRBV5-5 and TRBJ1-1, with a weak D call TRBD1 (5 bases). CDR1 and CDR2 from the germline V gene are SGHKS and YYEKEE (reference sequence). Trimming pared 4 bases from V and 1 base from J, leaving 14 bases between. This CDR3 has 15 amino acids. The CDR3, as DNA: TGTGCCAGCAGCGGGGGGTCGGGATCGAACACTGAAGCTTTCTTT. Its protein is CASSGGSGSNTEAFF.